This is a list of T cell receptor beta chains from one sample in a study of blood T cell repertoires in COVID-19. The repertoire was sequenced with immunoSEQ multiplex PCR; TCRdb's copy has only in-frame clones and lacks some. Altogether 150,000 to 200,000 clones are present, roughly 76% being singletons, with the ten largest covering roughly 11%. The sequencing sample was made of peripheral blood. Receptor source: a middle-aged woman with COVID-19, enrolled during active disease. CDR3s include the opening cysteine and the closing phenylalanine or tryptophan. Fields, in order: J gene, D gene, clone size, V gene, CDR3 protein, CDR3 DNA. D genes are given only for firm matches. Not every row has a clone size; where given, it reads once, few, many or a size class.

>TRBJ2-2|TRBD2|few|TRBV2
CASSEMRGATGELFF
TGTGCCAGCAGTGAGATGCGGGGGGCGACCGGGGAGCTGTTTTTT
>TRBJ2-3|TRBD2|NA|TRBV3-1/TRBV3-2
CASSQQAGGRDTQYF
TGTGCCAGCAGCCAACAAGCGGGAGGGAGAGATACGCAGTATTTT
>TRBJ1-2|TRBD1|NA|TRBV5-1
CASSLGPGTGFGYGYTF
TGCGCCAGCAGCTTGGGACCCGGGACAGGGTTCGGCTATGGCTACACCTTC
>TRBJ2-5|NA|NA|TRBV27
CASRPLGGRQETQYF
TGTGCCAGCAGACCCCTCGGGGGACGACAAGAGACCCAGTACTTC
>TRBJ2-1|TRBD2|NA|TRBV6-5
CASSSSGAYNEQFF
TGTGCCAGCAGTTCTAGCGGGGCCTACAATGAGCAGTTCTTC
>TRBJ2-1|TRBD1|NA|TRBV4-1
CASSQEGRGQNNEQFF
TGCGCCAGCAGCCAAGAGGGCAGGGGGCAAAACAATGAGCAGTTCTTC
>TRBJ1-2|TRBD1|NA|TRBV6-5
CASSYSGGRSLGYTF
TGTGCCAGCAGTTACTCAGGGGGCAGAAGTCTTGGCTACACCTTC
>TRBJ2-3|NA|NA|TRBV9
CASSVGSAFRTDTQYF
TGTGCCAGCAGCGTAGGGTCTGCGTTTCGCACAGATACGCAGTATTTT
>TRBJ2-7|NA|few|TRBV20-1
CSAAGDYEQYF
TGCAGTGCGGCCGGAGACTACGAGCAGTACTTC
>TRBJ2-3|TRBD1|few|TRBV4-2
CASSQRSGTGGTDTQYF
TGTGCCAGCAGCCAAAGGTCCGGGACAGGGGGCACAGATACGCAGTATTTT
>TRBJ1-4|TRBD1|once|TRBV2
CASSETGATNEKLFF
TGTGCCAGCAGTGAGACAGGGGCAACTAATGAAAAACTGTTTTTT
>TRBJ2-5|NA|NA|TRBV23-1
CASSQSIGRRGETQYF
TGCGCCAGCAGTCAATCAATCGGGAGACGAGGAGAGACCCAGTACTTC
>TRBJ2-2|NA|once|TRBV5-1
CASSLFPVANTGELFF
TGCGCCAGCAGCTTGTTTCCCGTCGCGAACACCGGGGAGCTGTTTTTT
>TRBJ1-2|TRBD1|NA|TRBV6-5
CASRSGTGSTFGYTF
TGTGCCAGCAGGTCCGGGACAGGGTCGACCTTTGGCTACACCTTC
>TRBJ2-4|NA|NA|TRBV20-1
CSAGLGNIQYF
TGCAGTGCTGGGCTCGGAAACATTCAGTACTTC
>TRBJ1-6|NA|NA|TRBV7-9
CASRAAMGANSPLHF
TGTGCCAGCAGAGCCGCGATGGGCGCTAATTCACCCCTCCACTTT
>TRBJ1-2|NA|once|TRBV24-1
CATSDRTAYGYTF
TGTGCCACCAGTGATCGGACAGCCTATGGCTACACCTTC
>TRBJ2-7|TRBD1|NA|TRBV2
CASSADRASYEQYF
TGTGCCAGCAGTGCGGACAGGGCGTCCTACGAGCAGTACTTC
>TRBJ1-5|NA|NA|TRBV7-9
CASHRDSNQPQHF
TGTGCCAGTCACAGGGATAGCAATCAGCCCCAGCATTTT
>TRBJ2-5|TRBD2|NA|TRBV7-8
CASSFQPSSGRGQETQYF
TGTGCCAGCAGCTTTCAACCGTCTAGCGGGCGGGGACAAGAGACCCAGTACTTC
>TRBJ1-2|NA|once|TRBV7-3
CASSLTPDVRGGGYTF
TGTGCCAGCAGCTTAACACCGGATGTAAGGGGCGGTGGCTACACCTTC
>TRBJ1-5|NA|NA|TRBV5-6
CASSLGVSNQPQHF
TGTGCCAGCAGCTTGGGAGTTAGCAATCAGCCCCAGCATTTT
>TRBJ1-1|NA|NA|TRBV6-5
CASSPSVPLSEAFF
TGTGCCAGCAGCCCATCGGTCCCGTTAAGTGAAGCTTTCTTT
>TRBJ1-5|TRBD1|NA|TRBV6-6
CASSPRDRDQPQHF
TGTGCCAGCAGTCCCCGGGACAGGGACCAGCCCCAGCATTTT
>TRBJ2-3|NA|NA|TRBV29-1
CSVRREGFTDTQYF
TGCAGCGTTCGCCGTGAGGGTTTCACAGATACGCAGTATTTT
>TRBJ1-2|NA|NA|TRBV5-6
CASSLVAGPNYGYTF
TGTGCCAGCAGCTTGGTGGCAGGGCCTAACTATGGCTACACCTTC
>TRBJ1-2|NA|NA|TRBV7-8
CASGQPGQGNGYTF
TGTGCCAGCGGGCAGCCGGGACAAGGAAATGGCTACACCTTC
>TRBJ1-5|NA|once|TRBV5-6
CASSLGQPSPQPQHF
TGTGCCAGCAGCTTGGGACAGCCGAGCCCCCAGCCCCAGCATTTT
>TRBJ2-2|TRBD1|once|TRBV30
CAWRARGLGAGELFF
TGTGCCTGGAGGGCCAGGGGGCTTGGGGCCGGGGAGCTGTTTTTT
>TRBJ2-3|TRBD2|NA|TRBV20-1
CSASWLAGARGTDTQYF
TGCAGTGCTAGTTGGCTAGCGGGAGCAAGGGGCACAGATACGCAGTATTTT
>TRBJ2-7|TRBD2|NA|TRBV28
CASRSLAAPTYEQYF
TGTGCCAGCAGGTCTCTAGCGGCGCCGACCTACGAGCAGTACTTC
>TRBJ2-2|NA|NA|TRBV9
CASSPRSTGELFF
TGTGCCAGCAGCCCGCGAAGCACCGGGGAGCTGTTTTTT
>TRBJ2-2|NA|NA|TRBV11-3
CASSFITGELFF
TGTGCCAGCAGTTTTATCACCGGGGAGCTGTTTTTT
>TRBJ1-2|NA|NA|TRBV7-3
CASSDYHSADGYTF
TGTGCCAGCAGCGACTATCACAGCGCTGATGGCTACACCTTC
>TRBJ2-1|TRBD1|NA|TRBV28
CASRETGRDEQFF
TGTGCCAGCAGGGAGACAGGGCGCGATGAGCAGTTCTTC
>TRBJ2-3|NA|NA|TRBV28
CASAQRAGADTQYF
TGTGCCAGCGCCCAGCGGGCGGGTGCAGATACGCAGTATTTT
>TRBJ1-5|NA|NA|TRBV7-9
CASSPPGGVGNQPQHF
TGTGCCAGCAGCCCCCCTGGGGGGGTGGGCAATCAGCCCCAGCATTTT
>TRBJ2-1|NA|NA|TRBV10-1
CASSSPGSNEQFF
TGCGCCAGCAGTTCCCCAGGGTCCAATGAGCAGTTCTTC
>TRBJ1-1|NA|NA|TRBV6-5
CASSYSGAGVFF
TGTGCCAGCAGTTACTCGGGCGCCGGGGTTTTCTTT
>TRBJ2-1|TRBD2|NA|TRBV15
CATSRELLAGGANNEQFF
TGTGCCACCAGCAGAGAACTACTAGCGGGGGGAGCAAACAATGAGCAGTTCTTC
>TRBJ2-1|NA|NA|TRBV7-3
CASSPLGRGSSYNEQFF
TGTGCCAGCAGCCCATTGGGCCGGGGGAGCTCCTACAATGAGCAGTTCTTC
>TRBJ1-1|TRBD1|NA|TRBV27
CASSGQGAWNTEAFF
TGTGCCAGCAGTGGGCAGGGGGCTTGGAACACTGAAGCTTTCTTT
>TRBJ2-5|TRBD1|once|TRBV28
CASSRRTGARPQETQYF
TGTGCCAGCAGCCGCCGGACAGGCGCTAGGCCTCAAGAGACCCAGTACTTC
>TRBJ2-3|NA|NA|TRBV6-4
CASSVGSSTDTQYF
TGTGCCAGCAGTGTCGGGTCTAGCACAGATACGCAGTATTTT
>TRBJ2-2|TRBD2|once|TRBV10-1
CASSGSGGGTGELFF
TGCGCCAGCAGTGGAAGTGGCGGGGGAACCGGGGAGCTGTTTTTT
>TRBJ2-5|TRBD1|NA|TRBV7-7
CASSPRTGNGETQYF
TGTGCTAGCAGCCCCAGGACAGGGAACGGGGAGACCCAGTACTTC
>TRBJ2-3|TRBD2|NA|TRBV6-2/TRBV6-3
CASSRSRTSGDTQYF
TGTGCCAGCAGTCGATCCCGGACTAGCGGAGATACGCAGTATTTT
>TRBJ2-5|TRBD2|once|TRBV10-3
CAISESILRAGGRETQYF
TGTGCCATCAGTGAGTCGATTCTGCGAGCGGGAGGCCGAGAGACCCAGTACTTC
>TRBJ1-6|NA|NA|TRBV7-2
CASSLVQSPLHF
TGTGCCAGCAGCTTAGTTCAATCACCCCTCCACTTT
>TRBJ1-5|NA|NA|TRBV4-1
CASSQLQGGQPQHF
TGCGCCAGCAGCCAATTGCAGGGCGGTCAGCCCCAGCATTTT
>TRBJ1-1|NA|NA|TRBV7-9
CASSLGALEAFF
TGTGCCAGCAGCTTAGGGGCTCTCGAAGCTTTCTTT
>TRBJ1-1|NA|NA|TRBV27
CASIISRGTEAFF
TGTGCCAGCATTATATCACGGGGCACTGAAGCTTTCTTT
>TRBJ2-2|NA|NA|TRBV15
CATSRAGTGELFF
TGTGCCACCAGCAGGGCGGGAACCGGGGAGCTGTTTTTT